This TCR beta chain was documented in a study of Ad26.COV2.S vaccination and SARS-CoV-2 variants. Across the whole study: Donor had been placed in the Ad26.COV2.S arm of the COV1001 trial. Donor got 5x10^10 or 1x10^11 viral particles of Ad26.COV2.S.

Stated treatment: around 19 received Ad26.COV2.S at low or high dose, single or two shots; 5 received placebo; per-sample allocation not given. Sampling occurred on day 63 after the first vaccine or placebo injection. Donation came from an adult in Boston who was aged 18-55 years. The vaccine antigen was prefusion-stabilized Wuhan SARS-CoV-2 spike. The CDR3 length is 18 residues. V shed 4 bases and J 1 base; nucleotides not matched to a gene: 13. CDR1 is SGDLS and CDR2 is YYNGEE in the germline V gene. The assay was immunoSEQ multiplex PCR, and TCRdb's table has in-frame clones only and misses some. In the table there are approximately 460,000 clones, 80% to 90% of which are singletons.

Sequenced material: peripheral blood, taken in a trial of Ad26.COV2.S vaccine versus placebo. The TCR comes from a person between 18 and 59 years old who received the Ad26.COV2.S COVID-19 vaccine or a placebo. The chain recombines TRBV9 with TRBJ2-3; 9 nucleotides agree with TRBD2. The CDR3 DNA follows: TGTGCCAGCAGCAGGTCGGCAGGGCGGACTAGCGGCACAGATACGCAGTATTTT. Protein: CASSRSAGRTSGTDTQYF.